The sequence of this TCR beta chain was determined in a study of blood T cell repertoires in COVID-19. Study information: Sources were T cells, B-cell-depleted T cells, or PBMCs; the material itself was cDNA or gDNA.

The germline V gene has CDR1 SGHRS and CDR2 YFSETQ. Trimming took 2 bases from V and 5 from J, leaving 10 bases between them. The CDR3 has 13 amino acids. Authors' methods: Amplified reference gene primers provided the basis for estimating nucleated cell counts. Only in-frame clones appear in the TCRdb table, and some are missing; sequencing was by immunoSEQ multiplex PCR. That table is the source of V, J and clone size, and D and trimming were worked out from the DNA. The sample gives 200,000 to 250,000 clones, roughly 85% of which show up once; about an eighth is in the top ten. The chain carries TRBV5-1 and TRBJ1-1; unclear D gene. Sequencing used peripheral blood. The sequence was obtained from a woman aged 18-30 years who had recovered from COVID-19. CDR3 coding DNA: TGCGCCAGCAGCTTTGGGGAGTGGACTGAAGCTTTCTTT. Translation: CASSFGEWTEAFF.